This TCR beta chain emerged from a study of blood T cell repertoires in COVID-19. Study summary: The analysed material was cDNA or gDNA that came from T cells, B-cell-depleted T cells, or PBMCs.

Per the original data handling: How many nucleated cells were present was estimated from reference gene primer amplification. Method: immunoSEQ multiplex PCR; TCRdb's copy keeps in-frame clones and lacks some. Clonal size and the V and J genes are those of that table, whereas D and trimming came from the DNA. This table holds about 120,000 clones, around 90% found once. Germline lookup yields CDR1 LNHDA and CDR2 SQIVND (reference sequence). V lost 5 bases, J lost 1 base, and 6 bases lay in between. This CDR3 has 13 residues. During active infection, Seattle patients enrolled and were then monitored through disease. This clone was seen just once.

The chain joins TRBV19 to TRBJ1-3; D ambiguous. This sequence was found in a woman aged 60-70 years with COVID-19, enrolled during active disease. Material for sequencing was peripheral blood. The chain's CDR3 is CASSRGSGNTIYF. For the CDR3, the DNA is TGTGCCAGTAGTCGAGGGTCTGGAAACACCATATATTTT.